The 27 T cell receptor beta chains in this list originate from one sample, sequenced in a study of cytomegalovirus exposure and HLA in healthy donors. PCR used 60 Vbeta primers and 13 Jbeta primers. Repertoires were generated with immunoSEQ multiplex PCR, while TCRdb's copy carries only in-frame clones and drops some. The sample is made up of 190,000 or so clones, and the top ten hold 0.74% of it. The sequenced material came from PBMCs. The receptors were sampled from a boy younger than 18 in good health and CMV-seronegative.

The chain couples TRBV11-2 to TRBJ2-2; tentative D call: TRBD1 (6 bases). The CDR3 consists of 12 residues. Trimming cost V 5 bases and J 6 bases, with 7 bases left between them. Germline V gives CDR1 SGHAT, CDR2 FQNNGV. CDR3 sequence: CASSPGAGELFF. Here the CDR3 DNA reads TGTGCCAGCAGCCCAGGGGCCGGGGAGCTGTTTTTT.

The rearrangement joins TRBV13 to TRBJ2-5, with 8 bases identical to TRBD2. There are 15 residues in the CDR3. CDR1 is PRHDT, CDR2 FYEKMQ, per germline (reference sequence). The V segment lost 4 bases and the J segment 5 bases; nucleotides outside the gene matches: 9. The CDR3 protein is CASSSSGGPRETQYF. Here the CDR3 DNA reads TGTGCCAGCAGCTCGAGCGGGGGTCCTCGGGAGACCCAGTACTTC.

V usage is TRBV6-5 and J usage is TRBJ2-7; 8 nucleotides match TRBD1. This CDR3 contains 14 residues. Germline-derived CDR1 and CDR2 are MNHEY and SVGAGI. The junction had 6 bases not matched to a gene; V was cut back by 6 bases and J by 2 bases. This CDR3 reads CASRPGQGPYEQYF. CDR3 coding DNA: TGTGCCAGCAGACCCGGACAGGGCCCCTACGAGCAGTACTTC.

The chain carries TRBV9 and TRBJ2-2; possible D gene TRBD2, 5 bases. This CDR3 comprises 15 residues. Between the trimmed V and J ends, which lost 1 base and 4 bases, there was a span of 11 bases. Germline CDR1 is SGDLS and CDR2 is YYNGEE. The CDR3 loop is CASSVHFRGTGELFF. CDR3 DNA: TGTGCCAGCAGCGTACATTTTCGGGGCACCGGGGAGCTGTTTTTT. Together with reference TRBV9 and TRBJ2-2, the CDR3 gives the full variable domain: DSGVTQTPKHLITATGQRVTLRCSPRSGDLSVYWYQQSLDQGLQFLIQYYNGEERAKGNILERFSAQQFPDLHSELNLSSLELGDSALYFCASSVHFRGTGELFFGEGSRLTVL.

The CDR3 bases are TGTGCCAGCAGCTCCCGGCATTTT. Amino acids: CASSSRHF. The rearrangement uses TRBV7-6 and TRBJ1-5; no firm D call. The CDR3 covers 8 residues. V was pared by 4 bases and J by 15 bases, with 4 bases between. The germline V gene encodes CDR1 SGHVS and CDR2 FNYEAQ. Full variable domain (missing parts from reference TRBV7-6 and TRBJ1-5): GAGVSQSPRYKVTKRGQDVALRCDPISGHVSLYWYRQALGQGPEFLTYFNYEAQQDKSGLPNDRFSAERPEGSISTLTIQRTEQRDSAMYRCASSSRHFGDGTRLSIL.

The genes are TRBV5-1 and TRBJ1-1; D not resolved. Germline values: CDR1 SGHRS, CDR2 YFSETQ. The CDR3 length is 15 residues. Trimming left V 0 bases short and J 1 base short, with 10 bases between. CDR3 nucleotides: TGCGCCAGCAGCTTGGCCCGTCCAGAGAACACTGAAGCTTTCTTT. Its protein is CASSLARPENTEAFF.

The rearrangement links TRBV6-1 to TRBJ2-1; 8 positions agree with TRBD2. The CDR3 is made up of 12 amino acids. Germline CDR1 reads MNHNS; CDR2 reads SASEGT. V was pared by 9 bases and J by 8 bases, with 6 bases of the junction left unmatched. The DNA for the CDR3 is TGTGCCAGTATGGGACTAGTAGATGAGCAGTTCTTC. Translated: CASMGLVDEQFF.

V usage is TRBV5-6 and J usage is TRBJ2-7; D might be TRBD2 (5 bases). CDR1 and CDR2 from the germline V gene are SGHDT and YYEEEE. Trimming took off 4 bases at V and 3 bases at J, with 5 bases between the two ends. The CDR3 contains 11 residues. DNA for the CDR3: TGTGCCAGCAGCGCGGGCTACGAGCAGTACTTC. It is translated as CASSAGYEQYF.

V gene TRBV11-2 combines with J gene TRBJ1-1; TRBD1 matches 8 bases. The germline V gene has CDR1 SGHAT and CDR2 FQNNGV. The length of the CDR3 is 11 residues. V lost 2 bases, J lost 10 bases, and 0 bases stayed unmatched. CDR3 nucleotide sequence: TGTGCCAGCAGCTTAACAGGGGGAGCTTTCTTT. This translates into CASSLTGGAFF.

The rearrangement links TRBV19 to TRBJ2-7; 7 bases are shared with TRBD1. V lost 9 bases and J lost 5; bases outside the gene matches: 10. This CDR3 is built from 13 residues. CDR1 LNHDA and CDR2 SQIVND come from the germline V gene (reference sequence). The CDR3 region is CASSWTGRNEQYF. The CDR3 DNA reads TGTGCCAGCAGTTGGACAGGCAGAAACGAGCAGTACTTC.

This chain links TRBV19 with TRBJ1-2, with 7 nucleotides matching TRBD1. The CDR3 runs to 16 residues. Germline values: CDR1 LNHDA, CDR2 SQIVND (reference sequence). The J segment lost 3 bases and the V segment lost 6 bases, leaving 13 bases of the junction unmatched. CDR3 bases: TGTGCCAGTAGCCTTCAGGGGGGACACTCCTACTATGGCTACACCTTC. Residues: CASSLQGGHSYYGYTF.

V gene TRBV18 combines with J gene TRBJ1-2; D call uncertain. CDR3 size: 12 residues. Germline assignment: CDR1 KGHSH and CDR2 LQKENI. Trimming removed 6 bases at V and 0 bases at J, with 5 bases between. This CDR3 reads CASSRANYGYTF. The DNA of the CDR3 is TGTGCCAGCTCGCGGGCTAACTATGGCTACACCTTC.

The chain employs TRBV27 and TRBJ1-5, with D maybe TRBD1 (6 bases). The germline gives CDR1 MNHEY, CDR2 SMNVEV (reference sequence). The V and J ends lost 8 bases and 5 bases respectively, with 16 bases between them. The CDR3 has 14 residues. The CDR3 here is CASGGAGAYQPQHF. Here the CDR3 DNA reads TGTGCCAGCGGGGGGGCTGGGGCTTATCAGCCCCAGCATTTT.

The genes are TRBV11-3 and TRBJ2-1, with D unclear. The CDR3 spans 11 residues. Germline-derived CDR1 and CDR2 are SGHNT and YENEEA. V lost 1 base, J lost 9 bases, and 4 bases lay in between. CDR3: CASSLAGEQFF. For the CDR3, the DNA is TGTGCCAGCAGCTTAGCGGGTGAGCAGTTCTTC.

The chain links TRBV30 to TRBJ2-5; possibly TRBD2 for D (5 bases). The germline V gene encodes CDR1 GTSNPN and CDR2 SVGIG (reference sequence). Trimming took 0 bases from V and 5 from J, leaving 10 bases between them. The CDR3 sequence is 13 residues long. The CDR3 sequence: CAWSVSPGETQYF. The CDR3 bases are TGTGCCTGGAGTGTATCTCCGGGGGAGACCCAGTACTTC.

The chain has TRBV5-3 and TRBJ1-5, with 9 bases aligning to TRBD1. TRBV5-3 is recorded as an ORF, its role being uncertain. V gave up 3 bases and J gave up 1 base; unmatched junction bases: 23. The CDR3 is made up of 22 amino acids. CDR3 in DNA: TGTGCCAGAAGCTCCGCCCCCGGGGACAGGGCACCATACCCTTGGAGCAATCAGCCCCAGCATTTT. It translates to CARSSAPGDRAPYPWSNQPQHF.

The V gene is TRBV15, the J gene TRBJ1-3; no clear D gene. Trimming removed 0 bases from V and 0 bases from J, with 21 bases in between. The CDR3 spans 20 residues. Germline CDR1 reads LNHNV; CDR2 reads YYDKDF (reference sequence). CDR3 nucleotides: TGTGCCACCAGCAGAGATCCTGTCTTTAGCGGCTCTTCCTCTGGAAACACCATATATTTT. Translated: CATSRDPVFSGSSSGNTIYF.

The CDR3: CASSYSRQSNTEAFF. Here the CDR3 DNA reads TGTGCCAGCAGTTACTCGAGACAATCGAACACTGAAGCTTTCTTT. The chain carries TRBV6-5 and TRBJ1-1; D not resolved. The CDR3 runs 15 residues. The V and J ends lost 0 bases and 1 base respectively, with 9 bases between them. Germline CDR1 MNHEY, CDR2 SVGAGI.

The rearrangement joins TRBV29-1 to TRBJ2-5, with 8 bases fitting TRBD2. The CDR3 length is 13 residues. V dropped 7 bases and J dropped 7; count of bases not matched to a gene: 11. In germline, CDR1 is SQVTM, CDR2 ANQGSEA. The CDR3 bases are TGCAGCGCCGAGGCTAGCGGGTCTTGGACCCAGTACTTC. It translates to CSAEASGSWTQYF.

V is TRBV5-4 and J is TRBJ2-5; 12 positions agree with TRBD2. The junction had 7 bases not matched to a gene; V was cut back by 2 bases and J by 5 bases. CDR3 length: 16 amino acids. Germline CDR1 SGHNT, CDR2 YYREEE (reference sequence). The chain's CDR3 is CASSFPPSGGEETQYF. CDR3 sequence (DNA): TGTGCCAGCAGCTTTCCGCCTAGCGGGGGGGAGGAGACCCAGTACTTC.

The chain uses TRBV14 and TRBJ1-5; a possible D gene is TRBD1 (5 bases). This CDR3 has 14 residues. Germline loops: CDR1 SGHDN, CDR2 FVKESK. With 8 bases removed from V and 2 bases from J, the gap between germline ends came to 13 bases. This chain's CDR3 is CASVPGRRNQPQHF. The CDR3 DNA sequence: TGTGCCAGCGTTCCAGGGAGGCGCAATCAGCCCCAGCATTTT.

The rearrangement uses TRBV6-5 and TRBJ2-2; the match to TRBD1 covers 8 bases. Germline V lookup: CDR1 MNHEY, CDR2 SVGAGI. Trimming cost V 0 bases and J 6 bases; bases outside gene matches: 6. This CDR3 has 16 amino acids. CDR3 nucleotides: TGTGCCAGCAGTTACTCCTTGGACAGGGTCGCCGGGGAGCTGTTTTTT. Translated: CASSYSLDRVAGELFF.

The chain carries TRBV9 and TRBJ2-1, with D possibly being TRBD2 (7 bases). This CDR3 has 15 amino acids. With 0 bases removed from V and 6 bases from J, the gap between germline ends came to 13 bases. CDR1 and CDR2 from the germline V gene are SGDLS and YYNGEE. CDR3 nucleotides: TGTGCCAGCAGCGTAGTACCTGCGGGGGCCAATGAGCAGTTCTTC. It yields the protein CASSVVPAGANEQFF.

V usage is TRBV25-1 and J usage is TRBJ2-2; a weak D match, TRBD2 (5 bases). V was pared by 5 bases and J by 2 bases, with 12 bases between. CDR3 size: 15 residues. In germline, CDR1 is MGHDK, CDR2 SYGVNS. For the CDR3, the DNA is TGTGCCAGCAGTTCCCGGGGTATAAACACCGGGGAGCTGTTTTTT. Residues: CASSSRGINTGELFF.

This chain joins TRBV30 and TRBJ2-1; 8 bases line up with TRBD2. Germline V CDR1 and CDR2: GTSNPN, SVGIG (reference sequence). CDR3 length: 16 residues. V lost 4 bases, J lost 0 bases, and 8 bases stayed unmatched. The CDR3 DNA follows: TGTGCCTGGAAATCCCTCGGGACTAGCTCCTACAATGAGCAGTTCTTC. Amino acid sequence: CAWKSLGTSSYNEQFF. Complete variable domain (other parts from reference TRBV30 and TRBJ2-1): SQTIHQWPATLVQPVGSPLSLECTVEGTSNPNLYWYRQAAGRGLQLLFYSVGIGQISSEVPQNLSASRPQDRQFILSSKKLLLSDSGFYLCAWKSLGTSSYNEQFFGPGTRLTVL.

The V gene is TRBV6-1, the J gene TRBJ1-1, with 9 bases fitting TRBD1. The CDR3 spans 18 residues. The V gene end was trimmed by 3 bases and the J gene end by 3 bases; junction bases not matched to a gene: 14. Germline V lookup: CDR1 MNHNS, CDR2 SASEGT. The DNA for the CDR3 is TGTGCCAGCAGTGATTTCGGGTACGCGGACAGGGGTGACACTGAAGCTTTCTTT. The encoded protein is CASSDFGYADRGDTEAFF.

This chain links TRBV5-4 with TRBJ1-1; D gene unclear. V lost 7 bases to trimming and J lost 2 bases, with 6 bases between them. Germline V CDR1 and CDR2: SGHNT, YYREEE (reference sequence). The CDR3 runs to 11 residues. CDR3 loop: CASPPNTEAFF. The CDR3 DNA reads as TGTGCCAGCCCCCCAAACACTGAAGCTTTCTTT. Based on the CDR3 plus reference TRBV5-4 and TRBJ1-1, the full variable domain is ETGVTQSPTHLIKTRGQQVTLRCSSQSGHNTVSWYQQALGQGPQFIFQYYREEENGRGNFPPRFSGLQFPNYSSELNVNALELDDSALYLCASPPNTEAFFGQGTRLTVV.